A selection of T cell receptor beta chains follows, all from one sample in a study of blood T cell repertoires in COVID-19. Profiled with immunoSEQ multiplex PCR; TCRdb holds only in-frame clones, not every one. Of about 97,000 clones listed, roughly 87% are singletons. What was sequenced was peripheral blood. The receptors originated from a woman aged 45-59 years with COVID-19, enrolled during active disease. Both conserved end residues are part of each CDR3. A D gene is named only where the DNA matches it firmly. Clone sizes are given selectively: once, few, many, or a class where the clone is expanded.

>TRBV14|-|TRBJ2-1|TRBD2
CASSRFSGGLNNEQFF
TGTGCCAGCAGCCGCTTCAGCGGGGGCCTTAACAATGAGCAGTTCTTC
>TRBV19|many|TRBJ1-2|-
CASSSRLGSDGYTF
TGTGCCAGTAGTTCCCGACTGGGGAGTGATGGCTACACCTTC
>TRBV30|-|TRBJ1-3|-
CAWGGIRGAGNTIYF
TGTGCCTGGGGGGGAATCAGGGGTGCTGGAAACACCATATATTTT
>TRBV6-5|-|TRBJ2-2|-
CASSYSAGELFF
TGTGCCAGCAGTTACAGCGCCGGGGAGCTGTTTTTT
>TRBV19|once|TRBJ2-2|TRBD1
CASSIDRDSRTGELFF
TGTGCCAGTAGTATAGATCGGGACAGCCGCACCGGGGAGCTGTTTTTT
>TRBV5-1|-|TRBJ2-5|TRBD1
CASSGRTGEETQYF
TGCGCCAGCAGCGGACGGACAGGGGAAGAGACCCAGTACTTC
>TRBV2|-|TRBJ1-2|-
CASSEGAGGYTF
TGTGCCAGCAGTGAGGGGGCCGGTGGCTACACCTTC
>TRBV29-1|-|TRBJ1-5|TRBD1
CSVELTGGQPQHF
TGCAGCGTTGAGTTGACAGGGGGCCAGCCCCAGCATTTT
>TRBV9|-|TRBJ1-4|TRBD1
CASSRTSGKGALANEKLFF
TGTGCCAGCAGCCGGACCTCGGGGAAGGGGGCGCTTGCTAATGAAAAACTGTTTTTT
>TRBV11-2|-|TRBJ2-5|TRBD2
CASSLEGLAGGPLQTQYF
TGTGCCAGCAGCTTAGAGGGACTAGCGGGGGGGCCGCTGCAGACCCAGTACTTC
>TRBV11-2|-|TRBJ1-1|-
CASSLNSEAFF
TGTGCCAGCAGCTTAAACTCTGAAGCTTTCTTT
>TRBV6-2/TRBV6-3|-|TRBJ2-7|-
CASSVQGWEQYF
TGTGCCAGCAGTGTACAGGGTTGGGAGCAGTACTTC
>TRBV5-1|-|TRBJ2-1|TRBD1
CASSSGQGAEQFF
TGCGCCAGCAGCTCTGGACAGGGGGCTGAGCAGTTCTTC
>TRBV6-1|-|TRBJ1-2|-
CASSEPGTNYGYTF
TGTGCCAGCAGTGAACCCGGGACTAACTATGGCTACACCTTC
>TRBV7-6|-|TRBJ2-3|-
CASSLVATTSTDTQYF
TGTGCCAGCAGCTTAGTAGCAACGACTAGCACAGATACGCAGTATTTT
>TRBV7-9|few|TRBJ2-1|-
CASSFGQGMNEQFF
TGTGCCAGCAGCTTTGGGCAGGGGATGAATGAGCAGTTCTTC
>TRBV6-1|-|TRBJ2-1|TRBD2
CASSAALLAGGHSSYNEQFF
TGTGCCAGCAGTGCTGCCTTACTAGCGGGGGGCCACAGCTCCTACAATGAGCAGTTCTTC
>TRBV2|-|TRBJ2-2|-
CASRTGELFF
TGTGCCAGCCGTACCGGGGAGCTGTTTTTT
>TRBV7-9|-|TRBJ2-5|-
CASSLWSTETQYF
TGTGCCAGCAGCTTATGGTCTACGGAGACCCAGTACTTC
>TRBV9|once|TRBJ2-3|TRBD2
CASSVVGGGAADTQYF
TGTGCCAGCAGCGTAGTTGGCGGGGGGGCAGCAGATACGCAGTATTTT
>TRBV6-5|-|TRBJ2-7|-
CASSYLYEQYF
TGTGCCAGCAGTTACCTGTACGAGCAGTACTTC
>TRBV11-2|once|TRBJ2-5|TRBD1
CASTRDRGKETQYF
TGTGCCAGCACCCGGGACAGGGGGAAAGAGACCCAGTACTTC
>TRBV11-2|-|TRBJ2-3|-
CASSLDLGGNTDTQYF
TGTGCCAGCAGCTTAGATCTGGGGGGTAACACAGATACGCAGTATTTT
>TRBV3-1/TRBV3-2|-|TRBJ1-1|-
CASSQDGRGEAFF
TGTGCCAGCAGCCAAGATGGCAGGGGTGAAGCTTTCTTT
>TRBV5-1|-|TRBJ1-1|-
CASSLVTQGEAFF
TGCGCCAGCAGCTTGGTGACGCAGGGTGAAGCTTTCTTT
>TRBV6-5|few|TRBJ1-2|TRBD1
CASSNQGAIYGYTF
TGTGCCAGCAGTAACCAGGGGGCCATCTATGGCTACACCTTC
>TRBV19|-|TRBJ1-4|-
CASSMMVGDAEKLFF
TGTGCCAGTAGTATGATGGTAGGGGATGCGGAAAAACTGTTTTTT
>TRBV11-2|-|TRBJ1-5|TRBD1
CASSGDREGNQPQHF
TGTGCCAGCAGCGGAGACAGGGAAGGCAATCAGCCCCAGCATTTT
>TRBV30|-|TRBJ1-1|-
CAWSPAGNTEAFF
TGTGCCTGGTCCCCGGCAGGGAACACTGAAGCTTTCTTT
>TRBV27|-|TRBJ1-2|TRBD1
CASSRQGLGNYGYTF
TGTGCCAGCAGTCGACAGGGGTTGGGTAACTATGGCTACACCTTC